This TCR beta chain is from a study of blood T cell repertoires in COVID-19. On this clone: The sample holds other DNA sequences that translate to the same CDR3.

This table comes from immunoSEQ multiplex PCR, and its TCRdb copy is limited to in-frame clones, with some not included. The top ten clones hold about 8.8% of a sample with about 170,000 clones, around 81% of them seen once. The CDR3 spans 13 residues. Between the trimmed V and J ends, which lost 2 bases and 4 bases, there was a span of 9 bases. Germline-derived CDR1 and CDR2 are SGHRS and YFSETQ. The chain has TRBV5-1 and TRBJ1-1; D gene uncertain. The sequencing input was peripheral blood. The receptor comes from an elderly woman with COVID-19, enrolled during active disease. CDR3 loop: CASSLGGFTEAFF. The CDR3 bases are TGCGCCAGCAGCTTAGGAGGGTTCACTGAAGCTTTCTTT.